This T cell receptor (beta chain) was profiled in a study of T cells in localized non-small cell lung cancer. Findings of the study overall: Sequencing was restricted to one tumor region; therefore, heterogeneity remains possible. A median of around 60 of the top 100 tumor clones appeared in adjacent lung, which was paired and uninvolved. Longer overall survival associated with higher blood T cell density; shorter survival with higher adjacent-lung clonality.

The data were produced by immunoSEQ multiplex PCR, yet TCRdb's version contains in-frame clones alone and is incomplete. Counted here are 50,000 to 55,000 clones, roughly 83% occurring once; the ten biggest clones make up approximately 18%. Trimming took 1 base from V and 0 from J, leaving 16 bases between them. The CDR3 consists of 18 residues. The V gene's germline CDR1 is LGHNA and CDR2 YNFKEQ. On this clone: Its specificity is unknown.

The sequence was obtained from a man aged 40 to 75 with stage III lung adenocarcinoma. This sequence joins TRBV4-2 and TRBJ1-3, with no clear D. The specimen comprised peripheral blood mononuclear cells, sampled before any cancer treatment. The CDR3 spells CASSQASPNSYSGNTIYF. The CDR3 DNA reads TGTGCCAGCAGCCAAGCCTCTCCGAACTCCTACTCTGGAAACACCATATATTTT.